These 6 T cell receptor beta chains came from one sample sequenced in a study of blood T cell repertoires in COVID-19. Some clones are missing from TCRdb's copy, which holds only in-frame ones; the method was immunoSEQ multiplex PCR. The sample has approximately 150,000 clones, around 84% seen once. The sequencing sample was made of peripheral blood. The receptors here all came from a man between 60 and 75 years old with active or convalescent COVID-19.

The rearrangement uses TRBV28 and TRBJ1-5; possible D gene TRBD1, 5 bases. The germline V and J ends were trimmed by 3 bases and 4 bases, with 13 bases remaining between them. CDR1 and CDR2 from the germline V gene are MDHEN and SYDVKM. CDR3 length: 15 amino acids. In nucleotides, the CDR3 is TGTGCCAGCAGTTTCTCGTCAGGGCTAAATCAGCCCCAGCATTTT. It encodes CASSFSSGLNQPQHF.

This clone was detected only once. J is TRBJ2-4 and V is TRBV7-2; D is possibly TRBD1 (6 bases). The CDR3 length is 18 residues. Trimming took off 1 base at V and 1 base at J, with 17 bases between the two ends. Germline V CDR1 and CDR2: SGHTA, FQGNSA. CDR3 in DNA: TGTGCCAGCAGCTTAGAATCCACAGGGAGTGGGGCCAAAAACATTCAGTACTTC. As protein: CASSLESTGSGAKNIQYF. The whole variable domain, filled in from reference TRBV7-2 and TRBJ2-4, reads GAGVSQSPSNKVTEKGKDVELRCDPISGHTALYWYRQSLGQGLEFLIYFQGNSAPDKSGLPSDRFSAERTGGSVSTLTIQRTQQEDSAVYLCASSLESTGSGAKNIQYFGAGTRLSVL.

The genes are TRBV5-1 and TRBJ1-1, with 7 bases lining up with TRBD1. The CDR3 has 15 residues. Germline lookup yields CDR1 SGHRS and CDR2 YFSETQ. J lost 5 bases, V lost 4 bases, and 11 bases had no gene match. This CDR3 reads CASSPRQGWGTEAFF. In DNA, the CDR3 is TGCGCCAGCAGCCCTAGACAGGGATGGGGGACTGAAGCTTTCTTT.

The chain recombines TRBV6-4 with TRBJ2-2, with D tentatively TRBD2 (5 bases). The germline V gene has CDR1 MRHNA and CDR2 SNTAGT. CDR3 length: 14 residues. The V end was cut by 5 bases, the J end by 1 base, with 8 bases between. CDR3 coding DNA: TGTGCCAGCAGTAAGAGGGTGAACACCGGGGAGCTGTTTTTT. Amino acid sequence: CASSKRVNTGELFF.

This clone was seen once. The chain combines TRBV12-5 with TRBJ1-5; 7 positions agree with TRBD1. The CDR3 runs 15 residues. Germline V gives CDR1 LGHNT, CDR2 FRNRAP. V gave up 1 base and J gave up 3 bases; unmatched junction bases: 3. CDR3 protein: CASGLGQGFNQPQHF. CDR3 coding DNA: TGTGCTAGTGGTTTGGGACAGGGCTTCAATCAGCCCCAGCATTTT.

V is TRBV30 and J is TRBJ1-2; D unresolved. Germline CDR1 reads GTSNPN; CDR2 reads SVGIG (reference sequence). The length of the CDR3 is 12 residues. The V and J ends lost 7 bases and 0 bases respectively, with 9 bases between them. The CDR3 protein is CAYNLANYGYTF. DNA for the CDR3: TGTGCCTATAACCTAGCTAACTATGGCTACACCTTC. Supplemented by reference TRBV30 and TRBJ1-2, the full variable domain reads SQTIHQWPATLVQPVGSPLSLECTVEGTSNPNLYWYRQAAGRGLQLLFYSVGIGQISSEVPQNLSASRPQDRQFILSSKKLLLSDSGFYLCAYNLANYGYTFGSGTRLTVV.